These T cell receptor beta chains were read from a single sample in a study of molecular identifiers for immune sequencing clone quantification. Each CDR3 protein gets one entry after TCRdb re-called the PCR reads with MiXCR. The table records approximately 630,000 distinct CDR3 sequences, about 25% of them present only once. The source material was naive CD8+ T cells from blood, with Jurkat cell RNA spiked in. These receptors all come from a human donor in good health. Some libraries in this study had Jurkat cell RNA spiked in. Each CDR3 is given with its conserved first and last residue. A D gene is named only where the DNA matches it firmly. Not every row has a clone size; where given, it reads once, few, many or a size class.

cdr3_aa cdr3_nt j_call clone_size v_call d_call
CASSPSSGGAYEQCF TGTGCCAGCAGCCCATCAAGCGGGGGGGCCTACGAGCAGTGCTTC TRBJ2-7 NA TRBV7-2 TRBD2
CASSLGTGKNEQFF TGTGCCAGCAGCTTGGGGACAGGGAAAAATGAGCAGTTCTTC TRBJ2-1 few TRBV5-6 TRBD1
CASSSEGLAGETQYF TGTGCCAGCAGCTCAGAAGGGCTAGCTGGTGAGACCCAGTACTTC TRBJ2-5 many TRBV7-9 NA
CAISEPGMGTEAFF TGTGCCATCAGTGAACCAGGGATGGGCACTGAAGCTTTCTTT TRBJ1-1 few TRBV10-3 NA
CASSGSGQVTLNTGELFF TGTGCCAGCAGTGGATCGGGACAGGTTACCCTGAACACCGGGGAGCTGTTTTTT TRBJ2-2 few TRBV2 TRBD1
CASSVGAGKDTEAFF TGTGCCAGCAGCGTAGGGGCAGGGAAGGACACTGAAGCTTTCTTT TRBJ1-1 many TRBV9 NA
CASSQDFGISNQPQHF TGCGCCAGCAGCCAAGATTTCGGAATTAGCAATCAGCCCCAGCATTTT TRBJ1-5 many TRBV4-3 NA
CASSQDSGQAYEQYF TGTGCCAGCAGCCAAGATTCGGGGCAAGCCTACGAGCAGTACTTC TRBJ2-7 many TRBV4-2 NA
CASTPAWPGGGLHF TGTGCCAGTACCCCCGCATGGCCTGGCGGGGGCCTCCACTTT TRBJ1-6 NA TRBV19 NA
CASSSPRGRAGEQYF TGTGCCAGCAGCTCACCCCGAGGACGGGCTGGCGAGCAGTACTTC TRBJ2-7 many TRBV7-9 NA
CASSVEGGNEKLFF TGTGCCAGCAGCGTAGAAGGGGGCAATGAAAAACTGTTTTTT TRBJ1-4 few TRBV9 TRBD1
CASSQEGRYLGGGETQYF TGTGCCAGCAGCCAAGAAGGTCGATACCTGGGGGGTGGGGAGACCCAGTACTTC TRBJ2-5 NA TRBV3-1 NA
CASSLGRFRDNQETQYF TGTGCCAGCAGCTTAGGGAGGTTCCGGGATAATCAAGAGACCCAGTACTTC TRBJ2-5 few TRBV7-2 NA
CASSQGQGISYNEQFF TGCGCCAGCAGCCAAGGACAGGGCATCTCCTACAATGAGCAGTTCTTC TRBJ2-1 NA TRBV4-1 TRBD1
CASSQGSGRTYEQYF TGCGCCAGCAGCCAAGGTTCCGGCAGAACTTACGAGCAGTACTTC TRBJ2-7 NA TRBV4-1 NA
CASSLAGEWVHGYTF TGTGCCAGCAGCTTAGCGGGGGAGTGGGTCCATGGCTACACCTTC TRBJ1-2 NA TRBV7-2 NA
CASSLARDRETAF TGTGCCAGCAGCTTAGCGCGGGACAGGGAGACGGCCTTC TRBJ1-2 few TRBV7-9 TRBD1
CASSLVTGTDTQYF TGTGCCAGCAGCTTAGTGACAGGCACAGATACGCAGTATTTT TRBJ2-3 many TRBV7-9 NA
CASRSPGGQNIDTQYF TGTGCCAGCCGCTCGCCCGGGGGACAGAATATAGATACGCAGTATTTT TRBJ2-3 NA TRBV12-3/TRBV12-4 NA
CASSSRTGYRQYF TGTGCCAGCAGCTCGCGGACGGGGTATCGACAGTATTTT TRBJ2-3 many TRBV5-4 NA
CATSGTSGTYEQFF TGTGCCACCTCCGGGACTAGCGGGACGTATGAGCAGTTCTTC TRBJ2-1 many TRBV24-1 TRBD2
CSVETQGYEQYF TGCAGCGTTGAAACCCAGGGATACGAGCAGTACTTC TRBJ2-7 many TRBV29-1 NA
CASSQWTGGNQPQHF TGCGCCAGCAGCCAATGGACAGGGGGTAACCAGCCCCAGCATTTT TRBJ1-5 many TRBV4-3 TRBD1
CASSGASGGETQYF TGTGCCAGCAGTGGCGCTAGCGGGGGTGAGACCCAGTACTTC TRBJ2-5 few TRBV25-1 TRBD2
CSARDSDSTYKQYF TGCAGTGCTAGAGATTCAGACAGCACCTACAAGCAGTACTTC TRBJ2-7 few TRBV20-1 NA
CASGLYSLGGIGYNEQFF TGTGCTAGTGGTTTGTATTCTTTGGGGGGGATCGGTTACAATGAGCAGTTCTTC TRBJ2-1 few TRBV12-5 TRBD2